The present TCR beta chain was sequenced within a study of CD8 T cells in ankylosing spondylitis. From germline, CDR1 is MNHEY and CDR2 SMNVEV (reference sequence). The CDR3 loop spans 14 amino acids. V lost 6 bases to trimming and J lost 5 bases, with 13 bases between them. Study-level results: The study looked at matched synovial fluid samples from ankylosing spondylitis patients. Disease-linked clones were reported to be significantly enriched there. Roughly eight highly homologous variants made up a TCR beta motif that seemed to typify ankylosing spondylitis blood.

TCRdb re-analysed the 5' RACE reads in MiXCR, keeping a single row per CDR3 protein. There are about 750,000 distinct CDR3 sequences in the sample; about 20% occur only once, and approximately 18% lies in the top ten. Notes on this clonotype: Antigen specificity is unknown.

The rearrangement uses TRBV27 and TRBJ1-4, with D maybe TRBD1 (6 bases). Sequencing was performed on blood, either unsorted or a sorted T cell fraction (not recorded which). The source of this sequence is a male donor with ankylosing spondylitis. The CDR3 DNA reads as TGTGCCAGCAGAGTGGGAGGGGGAAATGAAAAACTGTTTTTT. Protein: CASRVGGGNEKLFF.